This paragraph reports one T cell receptor (beta chain). Original methodology: The assay estimated nucleated cells by amplifying reference gene primers. Profiled with immunoSEQ multiplex PCR; TCRdb holds only in-frame clones, not every one. The V and J calls and the clone size are those of that table, but D and trimming were determined from the DNA. Of about 190,000 clones detected, around 89% appear once; the ten largest clones hold 0.62%. The sample comes from a study of blood T cell repertoires in COVID-19. Across the study: COVID-19 samples, acute and convalescent, were from the United States, Italy and Spain. Sources were T cells, B-cell-depleted T cells, or PBMCs; the material itself was cDNA or gDNA.

This CDR3 region has 14 residues. Germline CDR1 is LNHDA and CDR2 is SQIVND (reference sequence). V gave up 5 bases and J gave up 2 bases; unmatched junction bases: 2. The chain joins TRBV19 to TRBJ1-5; TRBD1 matches at 8 bases. Sample: peripheral blood. The source is a man in his fifties with acute or convalescent COVID-19. The CDR3 nucleotides read TGTGCCAGTAGTGTACAGGGGGGCAATCAGCCCCAGCATTTT. Protein: CASSVQGGNQPQHF.